The 27 T cell receptor beta chains below were found in one sample sequenced in a study. Treg sorting used a CD4+CD25+CD127-/low gate. Via MiXCR, TCRdb re-called the 5' RACE reads, giving one row per CDR3 protein. Of 9,000 to 9,500 distinct CDR3 sequences listed, 40% to 55% were seen once; the top ten hold over 2.5%. Sequencing was done on a sample of Tregs sorted from a lymph node. These TCRs come from a female donor with breast cancer.

The chain links TRBV4-1 to TRBJ1-1; the match to TRBD1 covers 7 bases. Germline V gene data show CDR1 as MGHRA and CDR2 as YSYEKL. With V trimmed by 6 bases and J by 1 base, 5 bases remained unmatched. This CDR3 is built from 14 residues. Written as DNA, the CDR3 is TGCGCCAGCAGACTCAGACAGGGGAACACTGAAGCTTTCTTT. This sequence encodes CASRLRQGNTEAFF.

This clonotype showed up just a few times. The J gene is TRBJ1-1, the V gene TRBV12-3 or TRBV12-4; no firm D call. The CDR3 spans 15 residues. Trimming shortened V by 6 bases and J by 5 bases, and 19 bases separated the two germline ends. The CDR3 sequence: CASSTPMDGRTEAFF. The CDR3 DNA reads as TGTGCCAGCAGCACCCCCATGGACGGCCGGACTGAAGCTTTCTTT.

The rearrangement links TRBV12-3 or TRBV12-4 to TRBJ2-1; 13 bases fit TRBD2. V shed 3 bases, J shed 8 bases, and the junction held 7 bases outside the gene matches. This CDR3 has 16 amino acids. The CDR3 nucleotides read TGTGCCAGCAGTTTTTGGACTAGCGGGGGAGGTTATGAGCAGTTCTTC. Translated: CASSFWTSGGGYEQFF.

This clonotype was seen only a few times. The chain couples TRBV6-5 to TRBJ1-5, with D maybe TRBD1 (5 bases). There are 13 residues in the CDR3. CDR1 and CDR2 from the germline V gene are MNHEY and SVGAGI. V lost 2 bases, J lost 4 bases, and 6 bases lay in between. The CDR3 DNA reads as TGTGCCAGCAGTTACGGGGGGAATCAGCCCCAGCATTTT. It yields the protein CASSYGGNQPQHF.

The rearrangement joins TRBV15 to TRBJ2-3; the D gene is possibly TRBD1 (6 bases). The CDR3 loop spans 17 amino acids. V lost 3 bases and J 5 bases, leaving 21 bases between the germline ends. From germline, CDR1 is LNHNV and CDR2 YYDKDF (reference sequence). CDR3 sequence (DNA): TGTGCCACCAGCAGGGGGGCTTCATTTGAGGATAGAGATACGCAGTATTTT. Protein sequence: CATSRGASFEDRDTQYF.

The chain couples TRBV6-5 to TRBJ1-6; D gene uncertain. V lost 8 bases and J lost 7, with 15 bases in between. Looked up from germline, CDR1 is MNHEY and CDR2 is SVGAGI. The CDR3 totals 14 residues. The CDR3 DNA follows: TGTGCCAGCGCCCTAAGTTACGGCAATTCACCCCTCCACTTT. Translating it yields CASALSYGNSPLHF.

Here the CDR3 reads CASSASGEVELFF. CDR3 nucleotides: TGTGCCAGCAGCGCCTCGGGGGAGGTGGAGCTGTTTTTT. The chain recombines TRBV9 with TRBJ2-2, with D maybe TRBD2 (6 bases). The CDR3 has 13 amino acids. Germline CDR1 is SGDLS and CDR2 is YYNGEE. V was shortened by 3 bases and J by 10 bases, with 13 bases between the two germline ends.

The chain carries TRBV5-1 and TRBJ2-5, with 11 bases lining up with TRBD2. Germline V lookup: CDR1 SGHRS, CDR2 YFSETQ. CDR3 length equals 15 residues. With V trimmed by 4 bases and J by 0 bases, 2 bases remained unmatched. CDR3 loop: CASSPTSGDQETQYF. The CDR3 DNA reads TGCGCCAGCAGCCCGACTAGCGGGGACCAAGAGACCCAGTACTTC. The full variable domain, its missing parts supplied by reference TRBV5-1 and TRBJ2-5, is KAGVTQTPRYLIKTRGQQVTLSCSPISGHRSVSWYQQTPGQGLQFLFEYFSETQRNKGNFPGRFSGRQFSNSRSEMNVSTLELGDSALYLCASSPTSGDQETQYFGPGTRLLVL.

This clonotype was recorded a few times. The rearrangement joins TRBV4-1 to TRBJ2-7; 7 bases agree with TRBD1. This CDR3 region has 16 residues. The J segment lost 5 bases and the V segment lost 1 base, leaving 11 bases of the junction unmatched. Germline loops: CDR1 MGHRA, CDR2 YSYEKL. In nucleotides, the CDR3 is TGCGCCAGCAGCCAAGTTGCGAACAGGGGTTCCCACGAGCAGTACTTC. It codes for CASSQVANRGSHEQYF.

This clonotype was counted once. The chain employs TRBV3-1 and TRBJ2-7, with D perhaps matching TRBD1 (5 bases). Germline-derived CDR1 and CDR2 are LGHDT and YNNKEL (reference sequence). Trimming stripped 0 bases from V and 3 bases from J, with 12 bases between. The CDR3 runs 15 residues. The CDR3 nucleotides read TGTGCCAGCAGCCAAGAAGACAGTACAATCTACGAGCAGTACTTC. Its protein product is CASSQEDSTIYEQYF.

This chain links TRBV29-1 with TRBJ2-7; either TRBD1 or TRBD2 may fit D (5 bases each). The ends were cut back, 7 bases at V and 1 base at J, with 14 bases in the middle. This CDR3 is built from 13 residues. Germline values: CDR1 SQVTM, CDR2 ANQGSEA. The CDR3 reads CSGYRDGSYEQYF. For the CDR3, the DNA is TGCAGCGGATACCGGGACGGATCCTACGAGCAGTACTTC.

The rearrangement uses TRBV18 and TRBJ1-5, with 7 bases aligning to TRBD1. CDR3 size: 15 residues. V lost 4 bases, J lost 0 bases, and 3 bases stayed unmatched. Germline-derived CDR1 and CDR2 are KGHSH and LQKENI. CDR3 residues: CASSRDSDSNQPQHF. The CDR3 nucleotides read TGTGCCAGCTCACGGGACAGCGATAGCAATCAGCCCCAGCATTTT.

This clonotype was detected once. The V call is TRBV2, the J call TRBJ1-1; D is undetermined. V lost 6 bases and J 0 bases, leaving 11 bases between the germline ends. The CDR3 has 14 residues. Germline lookup yields CDR1 SNHLY and CDR2 FYNNEI. The CDR3 DNA sequence: TGTGCCAGCAGGTTTCTAGGCGTGAACACTGAAGCTTTCTTT. This sequence encodes CASRFLGVNTEAFF.

This clonotype appeared a few times. The chain has TRBV27 and TRBJ2-3; D unclear. Germline values: CDR1 MNHEY, CDR2 SMNVEV (reference sequence). CDR3 length equals 15 residues. V was trimmed by 6 bases and J by 2 bases, leaving 15 bases between them. The CDR3 loop is CASSHQDGNTDTQYF. The CDR3 DNA follows: TGTGCCAGCAGCCACCAGGACGGTAACACAGATACGCAGTATTTT.

The chain recombines TRBV30 with TRBJ2-7, with no clear D. The length of the CDR3 is 12 residues. Trimming removed 6 bases from V and 3 bases from J, with 12 bases in between. Germline V gene lookup returns CDR1 GTSNPN and CDR2 SVGIG (reference sequence). DNA of the CDR3: TGTGCCTGCGCCGGGCCCAACTACGAGCAGTACTTC. It codes for CACAGPNYEQYF.

The rearrangement links TRBV20-1 to TRBJ2-7; D tentatively reads TRBD1 or TRBD2 (5 bases each). The CDR3 contains 15 residues. V was cut by 0 bases and J by 1 base, with 13 bases left in between. Germline CDR1 and CDR2: DFQATT and SNEGSKA (reference sequence). The CDR3 loop reads CSARDSGTESYEQYF. In DNA, the CDR3 is TGCAGTGCTAGAGACTCCGGGACGGAGTCCTACGAGCAGTACTTC.

The chain couples TRBV6-1 to TRBJ1-4; D remains ambiguous. Germline CDR1 reads MNHNS; CDR2 reads SASEGT. This CDR3 comprises 10 residues. Trimming took off 3 bases at V and 16 bases at J, with 9 bases between the two ends. For the CDR3, the DNA is TGTGCCAGCAGTGATGAGGCTCCGTTTTTT. Its protein product is CASSDEAPFF.

About this clonotype: One end of the junction is discordant with germline, which a read error may explain. The CDR3 loop is CAISPGLAGGIYEQYF. CDR3 sequence (DNA): TGCGCCATCAGCCCGGGACTAGCGGGGGGGATCTACGAGCAGTACTTC. This chain joins TRBV4-1 and TRBJ2-7; 16 bases match TRBD2. CDR1 is MGHRA, CDR2 YSYEKL, per germline. This CDR3 is built from 16 residues.

About this clonotype itself: The CDR3 does not end in the conserved phenylalanine or tryptophan, so this is likely a read error. J is TRBJ2-7 and V is TRBV12-3 or TRBV12-4, with 7 bases aligning to TRBD1. This CDR3 is 13 amino acids long. The junction had 4 bases not matched to a gene; V was cut back by 5 bases and J by 3 bases. The CDR3 sequence: CASSPTGVYEQYL. CDR3 nucleotide sequence: TGTGCCAGCAGTCCTACAGGGGTCTACGAGCAGTACCTC.

This chain joins TRBV4-1 and TRBJ2-2; 11 nucleotides align to TRBD2. The junction had 23 bases not matched to a gene; V was cut back by 2 bases and J by 3 bases. CDR3 size: 23 residues. CDR1 is MGHRA, CDR2 YSYEKL, per germline. The CDR3 loop is CASSQPSLQSGSGLAGHTGELFF. The CDR3 nucleotides read TGCGCCAGCAGCCAACCTTCTCTCCAATCCGGTAGCGGACTAGCGGGCCACACCGGGGAGCTGTTTTTT.

In its sample, this clonotype was seen a few times. The chain combines TRBV6-6 with TRBJ1-1; D is unresolved. In germline, CDR1 is MNHNY, CDR2 SVGAGI (reference sequence). V shed 6 bases and J shed 7 bases, with 12 bases lying between them. The CDR3 loop spans 12 amino acids. The DNA for the CDR3 is TGTGCCAGCAGCAATAGTCCGGTTGAAGCTTTCTTT. Amino acids: CASSNSPVEAFF.

This clonotype was detected a few times. The V gene is TRBV27, the J gene TRBJ1-6; the D is unclear. The V gene lost 5 bases and the J gene lost 0 bases, with 11 bases spanning the gap. The CDR3 totals 16 residues. Germline V lookup: CDR1 MNHEY, CDR2 SMNVEV (reference sequence). DNA of the CDR3: TGTGCCAGCAGTCCCGTTCTTAGCTCCTATAATTCACCCCTCCACTTT. It encodes CASSPVLSSYNSPLHF.

This clonotype was found a few times. This chain uses TRBV6-5 with TRBJ2-2; no reliable D call. The germline V gene encodes CDR1 MNHEY and CDR2 SVGAGI. V shed 5 bases and J shed 5 bases, with 18 bases lying between them. CDR3 length: 16 amino acids. CDR3 residues: CASSRVDDPGTGELFF. CDR3 in DNA: TGTGCCAGCAGTAGAGTAGACGACCCGGGTACCGGGGAGCTGTTTTTT.

The rearrangement joins TRBV6-1 to TRBJ1-6; D perhaps matches TRBD1 (5 bases). This CDR3 spans 13 amino acids. V was shortened by 6 bases and J by 3 bases, with 6 bases between the two germline ends. Germline V gene sequence: CDR1 MNHNS, CDR2 SASEGT. CDR3 sequence reads: CASRDNYNSPLHF. The DNA of the CDR3 is TGTGCCAGCAGGGACAACTATAATTCACCCCTCCACTTT.

This chain uses TRBV18 with TRBJ2-2, with D possibly called TRBD1 or TRBD2 (5 bases each). The germline V and J ends were trimmed by 3 bases and 4 bases, with 18 bases remaining between them. CDR1 and CDR2 (germline): KGHSH, LQKENI. This CDR3 comprises 17 residues. CDR3 nucleotide sequence: TGTGCCAGCTCACCTAAGGATCTCGGGGACCTCACCGGGGAGCTGTTTTTT. This gives the protein CASSPKDLGDLTGELFF. Together with reference TRBV18 and TRBJ2-2, the CDR3 gives the full variable domain: NAGVMQNPRHLVRRRGQEARLRCSPMKGHSHVYWYRQLPEEGLKFMVYLQKENIIDESGMPKERFSAEFPKEGPSILRIQQVVRGDSAAYFCASSPKDLGDLTGELFFGEGSRLTVL.

This chain joins TRBV4-1 and TRBJ1-5; 9 nucleotides match TRBD1. Germline CDR1 reads MGHRA; CDR2 reads YSYEKL. CDR3 length: 15 amino acids. V trimming: 0 bases; J trimming: 12 bases; junction bases outside the gene matches: 9. CDR3 bases: TGCGCCAGCAGCCAAGAGGGACAGGGCGGAGGGAGCCAGCATTTT. The encoded protein is CASSQEGQGGGSQHF.

The chain uses TRBV20-1 and TRBJ2-7; TRBD1 or TRBD2 may be the D gene (5 bases each). This CDR3 contains 14 residues. The germline V gene has CDR1 DFQATT and CDR2 SNEGSKA (reference sequence). V was shortened by 2 bases and J by 4 bases, with 15 bases between the two germline ends. The CDR3 nucleotides are TGCAGTGCTAGAAGTAGTGGGGGTTGGTACGAGCAGTACTTC. The encoded protein is CSARSSGGWYEQYF.